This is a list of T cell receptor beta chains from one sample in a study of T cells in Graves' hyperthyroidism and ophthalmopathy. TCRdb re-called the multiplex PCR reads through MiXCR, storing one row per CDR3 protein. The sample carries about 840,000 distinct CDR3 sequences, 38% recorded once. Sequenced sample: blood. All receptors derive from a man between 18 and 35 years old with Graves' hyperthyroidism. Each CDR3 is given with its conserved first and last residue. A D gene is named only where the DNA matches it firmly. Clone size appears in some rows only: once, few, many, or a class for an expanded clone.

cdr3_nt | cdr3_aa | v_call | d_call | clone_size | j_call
TGTGCCAGCAGTGAAAGCGTTGAGGCTTTCTTT | CASSESVEAFF | TRBV2 | - | many | TRBJ1-1
TGCGCCAGCAGCTTGGTAGCAGAGAACACTGAAGCTTTCTTT | CASSLVAENTEAFF | TRBV5-1 | - | - | TRBJ1-1
TGTGCCAGCAGCTTAACCCCCCTGGGCAGGGTTACTTTCTTT | CASSLTPLGRVTFF | TRBV7-9 | - | few | TRBJ1-1
TGTGCCAGCACCTCGGGACAGGCAAACACTGAAGCTTTCTTT | CASTSGQANTEAFF | TRBV6-6 | TRBD1 | many | TRBJ1-1
TGTGCCAGCAGTTCAGGCGCCCGAGTCGACGAGCAGTACTTC | CASSSGARVDEQYF | TRBV6-4 | - | - | TRBJ2-7
TGTGCCAGCAGTGATACAGACCCCTACGAGCAGTACTTC | CASSDTDPYEQYF | TRBV6-5 | - | - | TRBJ2-7
TGTGCCAGCAGACAACCGGGACAGTCCTCCTACGAGCAGTACTTC | CASRQPGQSSYEQYF | TRBV10-3 | TRBD1 | - | TRBJ2-7
TGCAGTGCTTTCAGCGGGGGCGATCTGCATTTT | CSAFSGGDLHF | TRBV20-1 | - | - | TRBJ1-5
TGTGCCAGCAGCCAAGCCGGGACTGGGAAATACGAGCAGTACTTC | CASSQAGTGKYEQYF | TRBV3-1 | - | few | TRBJ2-7
TGCAGCGTTGGTGTCCAAGAGACCCAGTACTTC | CSVGVQETQYF | TRBV29-1 | - | many | TRBJ2-5
TGTGCCAGCAGTTTCAACGTCTACGAGCAGTACTTC | CASSFNVYEQYF | TRBV2 | - | - | TRBJ2-7